This T cell receptor beta chain is drawn from a study of T-cell memory formation after mild COVID-19. TCRdb independently ran MiXCR on the 5' RACE reads; one entry per CDR3 protein. This sample has about 440,000 distinct CDR3 sequences, with over 15% found just once. The CDR3 contains 14 residues. CDR1 and CDR2 from the germline V gene are LNHNV and YYDKDF (reference sequence). The germline V and J ends were trimmed by 1 base and 5 bases, with 10 bases remaining between them. Study-wide results and caveats: Later expanders leaned toward CD4+, whereas clones contracting from day 15 to 85 were balanced CD4/CD8.

A few counts support this clonotype. The antigen remains undetermined. The chain employs TRBV15 and TRBJ2-3; maybe TRBD2 (5 bases). The sequenced sample consisted of PBMCs or a T cell subset sorted from them (not recorded which). The clonotype was recovered from an adult woman who had mild COVID-19 (a few samples of this study predate the infection). Cell type and time point are not known. CDR3 DNA sequence: TGTGCCACCAGCAGAGCAGCCGGAGGAGATACGCAGTATTTT. Protein product: CATSRAAGGDTQYF.